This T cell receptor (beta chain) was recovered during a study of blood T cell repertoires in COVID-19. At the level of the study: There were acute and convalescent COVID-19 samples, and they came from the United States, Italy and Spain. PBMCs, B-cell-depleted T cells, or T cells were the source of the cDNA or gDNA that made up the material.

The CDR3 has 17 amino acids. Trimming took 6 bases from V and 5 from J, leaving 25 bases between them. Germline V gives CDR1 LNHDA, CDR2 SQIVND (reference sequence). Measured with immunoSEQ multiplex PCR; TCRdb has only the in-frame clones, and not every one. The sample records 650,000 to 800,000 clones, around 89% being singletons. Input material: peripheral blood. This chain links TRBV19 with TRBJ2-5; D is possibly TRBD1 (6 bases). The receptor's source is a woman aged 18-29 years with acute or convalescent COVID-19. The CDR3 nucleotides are TGTGCCAGTAGCTTTTCCACTACAGGGACAAGTATGGAGACCCAGTACTTC. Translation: CASSFSTTGTSMETQYF.